This TCR beta chain was sequenced in a study of T cells after yellow fever vaccination. In the study overall: The SMART-Seq v4 Ultra Low Input method served to prepare the low-cell-number fractions.

V lost 10 bases, J lost 3 bases, and 13 bases stayed unmatched. Germline values: CDR1 MGHRA, CDR2 YSYEKL. The CDR3 runs to 15 residues. This clonotype was detected only a few times. A single record per CDR3 protein comes from TCRdb applying MiXCR to the 5' RACE reads. The sample has 150,000 to 200,000 distinct CDR3 sequences; approximately 9.9% are singletons. This sequence joins TRBV4-1 and TRBJ1-2; 8 nucleotides align to TRBD1. The material was CD8+ T cells sorted from PBMCs, obtained 15 days after the yellow fever booster vaccination. The sequence came from a young man who received the YFV17D yellow fever vaccine. The CDR3 DNA reads TGCGCCACCCAGGCGACAGGGGCGCTTGACTATGGCTACACCTTC. It yields the protein CATQATGALDYGYTF.